Presented here are 21 T cell receptor beta chains from one specimen sequenced in a study of graft-versus-host responses after intestinal transplantation. Their antigen targets remain unknown. Assay used: immunoSEQ multiplex PCR; TCRdb lists only in-frame clones, some missing. The sample consists of more than 85,000 clones, roughly 80% of them appearing once. Sequenced here: unstimulated CD4+ T cells sorted from spleen or lymph node cells, sampled before intestinal transplant. The receptors stem from a human donor who received an intestinal transplant.

The chain joins TRBV9 to TRBJ2-2; D is possibly TRBD2 (6 bases). Germline V gene sequence: CDR1 SGDLS, CDR2 YYNGEE. There are 17 residues in the CDR3. V shed 4 bases and J shed 5 bases, with 21 bases lying between them. The CDR3 sequence: CASSLRTYSAGTGELFF. The CDR3, as DNA: TGTGCCAGCAGCCTGAGAACCTACTCCGCGGGAACCGGGGAGCTGTTTTTT.

The chain uses TRBV22-1 and TRBJ2-7; TRBD1, the table's D call, lacks a check against the DNA. TRBV22-1 is classified as a pseudogene. This CDR3 is 16 amino acids long. The CDR3 DNA follows: TGTCCTGGGAGCGCACACCGGGACAGGTATTCCTACGAGCAGTACTTC. Its translation: CPGSAHRDRYSYEQYF.

With respect to this clone: Other DNA variants within this sample encode the same CDR3. V is TRBV7-2 and J is TRBJ1-2, with TRBD1 matching 8 bases. Trimming removed 4 bases from V and 4 bases from J; junction bases left unmatched: 2. The CDR3 consists of 13 residues. Germline V gives CDR1 SGHTA, CDR2 FQGNSA. CDR3 nucleotides: TGTGCCAGCAGCTCAGGACAGGGCTATGGCTACACCTTC. Translation: CASSSGQGYGYTF. Using reference TRBV7-2 and TRBJ1-2 for the parts outside the CDR3, the full variable domain is GAGVSQSPSNKVTEKGKDVELRCDPISGHTALYWYRQSLGQGLEFLIYFQGNSAPDKSGLPSDRFSAERTGGSVSTLTIQRTQQEDSAVYLCASSSGQGYGYTFGSGTRLTVV.

The CDR3 loop reads CASTQVKTRNHYEQYF. CDR3 nucleotide sequence: TGTGCCAGCACCCAAGTGAAGACTAGGAACCACTACGAGCAGTACTTC. The chain employs TRBV28 and TRBJ2-7; tentative D call: TRBD2 (6 bases). Trimming stripped 7 bases from V and 3 bases from J, with 22 bases between. The CDR3 runs to 16 residues. From germline, CDR1 is MDHEN and CDR2 SYDVKM.

This clone was observed a single time. The chain recombines TRBV18 with TRBJ2-1; 7 bases agree with TRBD2. Germline lookup yields CDR1 KGHSH and CDR2 LQKENI. The CDR3 loop spans 16 amino acids. V dropped 3 bases and J dropped 0; count of bases not matched to a gene: 5. The DNA of the CDR3 is TGTGCCAGCTCACCGCCTAGCGGCTTCTCCTACAATGAGCAGTTCTTC. Translating it yields CASSPPSGFSYNEQFF.

This chain joins TRBV11-2 and TRBJ2-1, with TRBD2 as a possible D gene (6 bases). The length of the CDR3 is 19 residues. Germline-derived CDR1 and CDR2 are SGHAT and FQNNGV. Deletions cut 2 bases from V and 4 bases from J, with 24 bases between. The CDR3 DNA reads TGTGCCAGCAGCTTACGGGAGAGGTCTGGCGGACTTGGATACAATGAGCAGTTCTTC. Its translation is CASSLRERSGGLGYNEQFF. The variable domain in full, with the rest retrieved from reference TRBV11-2 and TRBJ2-1, is EAGVAQSPRYKIIEKRQSVAFWCNPISGHATLYWYQQILGQGPKLLIQFQNNGVVDDSQLPKDRFSAERLKGVDSTLKIQPAKLEDSAVYLCASSLRERSGGLGYNEQFFGPGTRLTVL.

The chain links TRBV9 to TRBJ2-5; 7 nucleotides agree with TRBD2. After removal of 10 bases from V and 4 bases from J, the junction contained 16 bases not matched to a gene. Per germline, CDR1 SGDLS and CDR2 YYNGEE. CDR3 length: 15 amino acids. CDR3 DNA: TGTGCCTCACAGCATGGGAGGGCCTTGAGAGAGACCCAGTACTTC. Translation: CASQHGRALRETQYF.

The V call is TRBV29-1, the J call TRBJ2-1; 11 bases map to TRBD2. V dropped 1 base and J dropped 4; count of bases not matched to a gene: 3. The CDR3 runs to 15 residues. Germline-derived CDR1 and CDR2 are SQVTM and ANQGSEA. The CDR3 reads CSVEGLAGQYNEQFF. DNA of the CDR3: TGCAGCGTTGAAGGACTAGCGGGGCAATACAATGAGCAGTTCTTC.

This sequence joins TRBV7-5 and TRBJ2-3; TRBD2 reflects the table's D call only, with no check against the DNA. TRBV7-5 is a pseudogene. The CDR3 loop spans 17 amino acids. The CDR3 region has the DNA TGTGCCAGAACCACCCAACCTAGCGGGAGGAGGGCAGATACGCAGTATTTT. It translates to CARTTQPSGRRADTQYF.

This chain links TRBV7-9 with TRBJ1-2; D is unclear. V was pared by 5 bases and J by 11 bases, with 15 bases between. The germline V gene encodes CDR1 SEHNR and CDR2 FQNEAQ (reference sequence). This CDR3 contains 12 residues. Here the CDR3 reads CASSLEGLEYTF. In DNA, the CDR3 is TGTGCCAGCAGCCTCGAGGGTTTAGAGTACACCTTC.

The chain links TRBV4-2 to TRBJ2-5; 9 bases fit TRBD1. The CDR3 spans 15 residues. With 4 bases clipped from V and 1 base from J, the junction kept 4 bases outside the gene matches. Germline V lookup: CDR1 LGHNA, CDR2 YNFKEQ. The CDR3 DNA is TGTGCCAGCAGCCCTTCACAGGGGGCCCAAGAGACCCAGTACTTC. It is translated as CASSPSQGAQETQYF.

This clone was seen a few times. V gene TRBV7-9 combines with J gene TRBJ2-1; 7 bases fit TRBD1. The CDR3 extends over 16 amino acids. Germline trimming cut 5 bases from V and 4 bases from J; bases unmatched to any gene: 11. Germline-derived CDR1 and CDR2 are SEHNR and FQNEAQ (reference sequence). The CDR3 nucleotides read TGTGCCAGCAGCCCCCGGGGACAGATCTCTTACAATGAGCAGTTCTTC. Translation gives CASSPRGQISYNEQFF.

The chain couples TRBV23-1 to TRBJ1-2; 10 positions match TRBD1. TRBV23-1 is assigned to the ORF class and has an uncertain function. V was clipped by 0 bases and J by 8 bases; unmatched bases: 15. CDR3 length: 18 amino acids. CDR3 region: CASSQSRGDRGSVGGYTF. In DNA form, the CDR3 reads TGCGCCAGCAGTCAATCGCGGGGGGACAGGGGTTCGGTTGGGGGCTACACCTTC.

V usage is TRBV2 and J usage is TRBJ2-6; weak D call: TRBD1 (6 bases). Germline V lookup: CDR1 SNHLY, CDR2 FYNNEI. The germline V and J ends were trimmed by 2 bases and 0 bases, with 11 bases remaining between them. The CDR3 runs 17 residues. The CDR3 loop is CASSELGQRSGANVLTF. The CDR3 DNA follows: TGTGCCAGCAGTGAACTAGGACAGCGCTCTGGGGCCAACGTCCTGACTTTC. The full variable domain, in which reference TRBV2 and TRBJ2-6 provide the parts outside the CDR3, is EPEVTQTPSHQVTQMGQEVILRCVPISNHLYFYWYRQILGQKVEFLVSFYNNEISEKSEIFDDQFSVERPDGSNFTLKIRSTKLEDSAMYFCASSELGQRSGANVLTFGAGSRLTVL.

This chain links TRBV25-1 with TRBJ1-6; 9 positions match TRBD1. The CDR3 has 15 residues. Trimming removed 5 bases from V and 9 bases from J; junction bases left unmatched: 8. Per the germline V gene, CDR1 is MGHDK and CDR2 is SYGVNS. The CDR3 protein is CASSLQGAKGSPLHF. The CDR3 DNA reads TGTGCCAGCAGTTTACAGGGGGCAAAGGGTTCACCCCTCCACTTT.

The CDR3 sequence is CASSPQPYQETQYF. For the CDR3, the DNA is TGTGCCAGCAGTCCACAGCCCTACCAAGAGACCCAGTACTTC. The V call is TRBV6-5, the J call TRBJ2-5, with D unclear. V was clipped by 5 bases and J by 0 bases, with 10 bases between them. Germline CDR1 reads MNHEY; CDR2 reads SVGAGI. The CDR3 loop spans 14 amino acids.

The chain recombines TRBV5-1 with TRBJ1-6; 9 bases map to TRBD1. With V trimmed by 0 bases and J by 7 bases, 2 bases remained unmatched. This CDR3 is built from 15 residues. CDR1 is SGHRS and CDR2 is YFSETQ in the germline V gene. The CDR3 here is CASSLEGTGNSPLHF. CDR3 DNA: TGCGCCAGCAGCTTGGAAGGGACAGGGAATTCACCCCTCCACTTT.

This chain connects TRBV28 to TRBJ1-5, with D possibly TRBD1 on 5 matching bases. The V and J ends lost 5 bases and 10 bases respectively, with 18 bases between them. The CDR3 has 14 residues. CDR1 and CDR2 (germline): MDHEN, SYDVKM. The CDR3 protein is CASSNGGRWEPQHF. As DNA, the CDR3 is TGTGCCAGCAGTAACGGGGGGAGGTGGGAACCCCAGCATTTT.

This sequence joins TRBV6-1 and TRBJ2-7; D not resolved. The CDR3 loop spans 13 amino acids. V shed 6 bases and J shed 4 bases, with 13 bases lying between them. Germline CDR1 and CDR2: MNHNS and SASEGT. The CDR3 is CASRPREWYEQYF. The CDR3 DNA is TGTGCCAGCAGACCTCGTGAGTGGTACGAGCAGTACTTC.

This clone showed up just a few times. The V call is TRBV28, the J call TRBJ1-6, with a tentative D call TRBD1 (5 bases). The CDR3 length is 13 residues. The germline V gene encodes CDR1 MDHEN and CDR2 SYDVKM. The V and J ends lost 6 bases and 6 bases respectively, with 9 bases between them. Here the CDR3 DNA reads TGTGCCAGCAGAGACAGTTTTAATTCACCCCTCCACTTT. Protein sequence: CASRDSFNSPLHF.

The V call is TRBV5-1, the J call TRBJ2-3, with 15 positions matching TRBD2. The length of the CDR3 is 17 residues. V shed 2 bases, J shed 2 bases, and the junction held 3 bases outside the gene matches. From germline, CDR1 is SGHRS and CDR2 YFSETQ. DNA for the CDR3: TGCGCCAGCAGCTTTGGACTAGCGGGAGGGCCCACAGATACGCAGTATTTT. This encodes CASSFGLAGGPTDTQYF.